This entry lists 32 T cell receptor beta chains sequenced from one sample in a study of CD8 T cells in ankylosing spondylitis. TCRdb re-called the 5' RACE reads with MiXCR, one entry per CDR3 protein. This sample has a few hundred thousand distinct CDR3 sequences, with about 10% found just once. Sequenced material: blood, either unsorted or a sorted T cell fraction (not recorded which). The origin of the receptors is a male donor with ankylosing spondylitis or in good health (not recorded which).

V usage is TRBV4-1 and J usage is TRBJ1-4, with D possibly TRBD1 on 6 matching bases. This CDR3 is built from 15 residues. V lost 4 bases and J 6 bases, leaving 15 bases between the germline ends. The germline gives CDR1 MGHRA, CDR2 YSYEKL. CDR3 DNA: TGCGCCAGCAGCCTAACCGGACAGACCTATGAAAAACTGTTTTTT. Protein: CASSLTGQTYEKLFF.

This clonotype came up many times. This chain uses TRBV5-8 with TRBJ2-1; D gene unclear. The germline gives CDR1 SGHTS, CDR2 YDEGEE. Trimming removed 0 bases from V and 0 bases from J, with 7 bases in between. The CDR3 spans 15 residues. CDR3: CASSLGIRSYNEQFF. The CDR3 coding sequence is TGTGCCAGCAGCTTGGGCATTCGCTCCTACAATGAGCAGTTCTTC.

This clonotype was picked up many times. This chain links TRBV30 with TRBJ1-3; D gene unclear. This CDR3 comprises 13 residues. Trimming took off 7 bases at V and 0 bases at J, with 10 bases between the two ends. CDR1 GTSNPN and CDR2 SVGIG come from the germline V gene (reference sequence). The CDR3: CALDTSSGNTIYF. The CDR3 bases are TGTGCCTTAGACACGAGCTCTGGAAACACCATATATTTT.

This clonotype was detected ten times or more. The chain employs TRBV29-1 and TRBJ2-2; D gene ambiguous. CDR3 length equals 14 residues. Germline V gene sequence: CDR1 SQVTM, CDR2 ANQGSEA. V was trimmed by 5 bases and J by 4 bases, leaving 14 bases between them. The CDR3 DNA reads as TGCAGCGTTCATCTAGGGTTAAGCACCGGGGAGCTGTTTTTT. It yields the protein CSVHLGLSTGELFF.

This clonotype was detected a few times. The chain uses TRBV28 and TRBJ2-7; 10 bases align to TRBD2. Germline V lookup: CDR1 MDHEN, CDR2 SYDVKM. This CDR3 has 14 amino acids. The J segment lost 1 base and the V segment lost 8 bases, leaving 5 bases of the junction unmatched. The chain's CDR3 is CASQTSGASYEQYF. In nucleotides, the CDR3 is TGTGCCAGCCAAACTAGCGGGGCTTCCTACGAGCAGTACTTC.

This clonotype was seen ten or more times. This chain uses TRBV24-1 with TRBJ2-3; D is undetermined. CDR1 and CDR2 from the germline V gene are KGHDR and SFDVKD. The CDR3 is 12 amino acids. Trimming pared 4 bases from V and 6 bases from J, leaving 7 bases between. In nucleotides, the CDR3 is TGTGCCACCAGTGAACCAGGTGATACGCAGTATTTT. This encodes CATSEPGDTQYF.

In this sample, this clonotype turned up many times. The V gene is TRBV20-1, the J gene TRBJ2-7; 9 bases match TRBD1. Unmatched junction bases numbered 16, after V lost 0 bases and J lost 4 bases. This CDR3 is built from 18 residues. Looked up from germline, CDR1 is DFQATT and CDR2 is SNEGSKA (reference sequence). The CDR3 sequence is CSARDPGPGQGYPYEQYF. For the CDR3, the DNA is TGCAGTGCTAGAGACCCAGGGCCGGGACAGGGATACCCTTACGAGCAGTACTTC.

This clonotype was seen ten or more times. The chain has TRBV6-5 and TRBJ1-2, with TRBD1 as a possible D gene (6 bases). The CDR3 loop spans 14 amino acids. The germline gives CDR1 MNHEY, CDR2 SVGAGI. Trimming left V 2 bases short and J 4 bases short, with 11 bases between. CDR3 DNA: TGTGCCAGCAGTTACCACAGGGATGGCTATGGCTACACCTTC. Translating gives CASSYHRDGYGYTF.

This clonotype was counted many times. The V gene is TRBV20-1, the J gene TRBJ2-7; D uncertain. Trimming shortened V by 1 base and J by 3 bases, and 10 bases separated the two germline ends. There are 13 residues in the CDR3. Germline CDR1 DFQATT, CDR2 SNEGSKA (reference sequence). The CDR3 protein is CSARGGKDYEQYF. Here the CDR3 DNA reads TGCAGTGCTAGAGGGGGAAAGGACTACGAGCAGTACTTC.

This clonotype has ten or more counts. CDR3 nucleotides: TGCGCCAGCAGCCTGTATTCACACAATGAGCAGTTCTTC. Protein product: CASSLYSHNEQFF. The chain combines TRBV5-1 with TRBJ2-1; D not certain. V was cut by 4 bases and J by 5 bases, with 10 bases left in between. Germline V lookup: CDR1 SGHRS, CDR2 YFSETQ. CDR3 length: 13 amino acids.

This sequence joins TRBV18 and TRBJ2-3, with 8 positions matching TRBD1. V was clipped by 2 bases and J by 4 bases; unmatched bases: 8. The CDR3 covers 16 residues. CDR1 is KGHSH, CDR2 LQKENI, per germline. CDR3 residues: CASSPGTGGAADTQYF. For the CDR3, the DNA is TGTGCCAGCTCACCAGGGACAGGCGGGGCCGCAGATACGCAGTATTTT.

This clonotype was seen at least ten times. This chain's CDR3 is CASSLVNSGFINEQFF. DNA of the CDR3: TGCGCCAGCAGCTTGGTCAATAGCGGGTTCATCAATGAGCAGTTCTTC. The V and J genes are TRBV5-1 and TRBJ2-1; 7 nucleotides match TRBD2. The CDR3 spans 16 residues. Trimming at V came to 0 bases and at J to 6 bases, leaving 9 bases not matched to a gene. Germline V gene lookup returns CDR1 SGHRS and CDR2 YFSETQ.

At least ten counts were recorded for this clonotype. This chain uses TRBV15 with TRBJ2-7; 11 bases line up with TRBD2. V was pared by 5 bases and J by 1 base, with 10 bases of the junction left unmatched. CDR1 LNHNV and CDR2 YYDKDF come from the germline V gene (reference sequence). The CDR3 sequence is 17 residues long. CDR3 amino acids: CATSPRLAGRPSYEQYF. CDR3 sequence (DNA): TGTGCCACCAGCCCCCGACTAGCGGGAAGACCTTCCTACGAGCAGTACTTC.

A word on this clonotype: An end of the junction differs from the germline gene, which may be a read error. The chain couples TRBV7-3 to TRBJ2-2, with a tentative D call TRBD1 (6 bases). Germline loops: CDR1 SGHTA, CDR2 FQGTGA. The CDR3 has 13 amino acids. The CDR3 protein is CVSSLTGTGELFF. The CDR3 DNA reads as TGTGTCAGCAGCCTAACAGGGACCGGGGAGCTGTTTTTT.

This clonotype showed up many times. The chain couples TRBV20-1 to TRBJ2-3; TRBD1 is a possible D gene (6 bases). This CDR3 comprises 17 residues. Germline CDR1 reads DFQATT; CDR2 reads SNEGSKA (reference sequence). With 3 bases removed from V and 5 bases from J, the gap between germline ends came to 24 bases. CDR3 sequence reads: CSASNPWDTHQLDTQYF. In DNA form, the CDR3 reads TGCAGTGCTAGCAATCCTTGGGACACCCATCAATTAGATACGCAGTATTTT.

This clonotype was picked up many times. The V call is TRBV28, the J call TRBJ2-1; TRBD2 agrees at 9 bases. Per germline, CDR1 MDHEN and CDR2 SYDVKM. The CDR3 runs 14 residues. V shed 6 bases, J shed 7 bases, and the junction held 7 bases outside the gene matches. The CDR3 DNA reads as TGTGCCAGCAGCCTAGCGGGAAGGGTAAATGAGCAGTTCTTC. It specifies CASSLAGRVNEQFF.

This clonotype was counted ten times or more. The rearrangement joins TRBV6-5 to TRBJ1-4, with D unresolved. Germline V gene lookup returns CDR1 MNHEY and CDR2 SVGAGI. V lost 7 bases, J lost 3 bases, and 9 bases lay in between. This CDR3 is 13 amino acids long. The CDR3 spells CASISHPNEKLFF. CDR3 in DNA: TGTGCCAGCATTTCCCACCCTAATGAAAAACTGTTTTTT.

Comment on this clonotype: Possible read error: a much larger clone is one base away. The chain is built from TRBV5-5 and TRBJ1-4; TRBD1 is a possible D gene (6 bases). The CDR3 consists of 14 residues. Germline V gene lookup returns CDR1 SGHKS and CDR2 YYEKEE (reference sequence). The CDR3 coding sequence is TGTGCCAGCAGCTTAGGGGGGACGGATGAAAAACTGCTTTTT. As protein: CASSLGGTDEKLLF.

In its sample, this clonotype was seen many times. The CDR3 region is CASSFTGGNGDTQYF. DNA for the CDR3: TGTGCCAGCAGCTTTACAGGGGGCAATGGAGATACGCAGTATTTT. V and J are TRBV7-3 and TRBJ2-3; 9 bases are shared with TRBD1. V dropped 3 bases and J dropped 5; count of bases not matched to a gene: 6. Germline CDR1 reads SGHTA; CDR2 reads FQGTGA. This CDR3 comprises 15 residues.

Many counts were recorded for this clonotype. The gene calls are TRBV29-1 and TRBJ1-2, with 10 bases lining up with TRBD1. The trim removed 0 bases at V and 8 bases at J, leaving 9 bases unmatched. The CDR3 is 15 residues long. The germline CDR1 and CDR2 sequences are SQVTM and ANQGSEA. CDR3 amino acids: CSVEDRDRGNRGYTF. The CDR3 DNA reads TGCAGCGTTGAAGATCGGGACAGGGGTAATAGGGGCTACACCTTC. The entire variable domain, with the rest obtained from reference TRBV29-1 and TRBJ1-2, is as follows: SAVISQKPSRDICQRGTSLTIQCQVDSQVTMMFWYRQQPGQSLTLIATANQGSEATYESGFVIDKFPISRPNLTFSTLTVSNMSPEDSSIYLCSVEDRDRGNRGYTFGSGTRLTVV.

This clonotype was counted many times. The chain has TRBV12-3 or TRBV12-4 and TRBJ2-7; 12 bases line up with TRBD1. This CDR3 spans 15 amino acids. The junction had 6 bases not matched to a gene; V was cut back by 5 bases and J by 4 bases. This CDR3 reads CASSPRDRGQYEQYF. The CDR3 DNA reads as TGTGCCAGCAGTCCCCGGGACAGGGGGCAATACGAGCAGTACTTC.

This clonotype showed up many times. The chain couples TRBV12-3 or TRBV12-4 to TRBJ1-6, with TRBD1 identical over 7 bases. The CDR3 contains 14 residues. Losses at the gene ends were 5 bases for V and 9 bases for J; bases not matched to a gene: 7. The CDR3: CASSETGLGSPLHF. The CDR3 DNA reads as TGTGCCAGCAGTGAGACAGGGTTGGGTTCACCCCTCCACTTT.

This clonotype was detected a few times. The chain recombines TRBV29-1 with TRBJ2-7; D unresolved. The germline gives CDR1 SQVTM, CDR2 ANQGSEA. This CDR3 comprises 11 residues. V was trimmed by 1 base and J by 4 bases, leaving 5 bases between them. In nucleotides, the CDR3 is TGCAGCGTTGAAGTGGGGTACGAGCAGTACTTC. It codes for CSVEVGYEQYF.

The chain joins TRBV7-6 to TRBJ2-3, with D perhaps TRBD1 (5 bases). CDR3 length: 17 amino acids. Germline V lookup: CDR1 SGHVS, CDR2 FNYEAQ. Trimming pared 4 bases from V and 4 bases from J, leaving 21 bases between. CDR3 sequence: CASSSAMAGLRADTQYF. CDR3 DNA sequence: TGTGCCAGCAGCTCCGCCATGGCAGGGCTTCGTGCAGATACGCAGTATTTT. Complete variable domain (other parts from reference TRBV7-6 and TRBJ2-3): GAGVSQSPRYKVTKRGQDVALRCDPISGHVSLYWYRQALGQGPEFLTYFNYEAQQDKSGLPNDRFSAERPEGSISTLTIQRTEQRDSAMYRCASSSAMAGLRADTQYFGPGTRLTVL.

Remarks on this clonotype: This may be a read error, as it is one base from a much larger clone. This chain joins TRBV20-1 and TRBJ1-2, with D perhaps TRBD1 (5 bases). Germline loops: CDR1 DFQATT, CDR2 SNEGSKA (reference sequence). This CDR3 is built from 15 residues. For the CDR3, the DNA is TGCAATGCTAGCCCGGTCGGGCAGGGACTCTATGGCTACACCTTC. Amino acid sequence: CNASPVGQGLYGYTF.

This clonotype has ten or more counts. This chain uses TRBV15 with TRBJ2-5; D might be TRBD2 (5 bases). V lost 3 bases to trimming and J lost 9 bases, with 14 bases between them. The CDR3 consists of 13 residues. Germline V gives CDR1 LNHNV, CDR2 YYDKDF (reference sequence). CDR3 DNA: TGTGCCACCAGCAGTCCCCCCCGGGAAGCCCAGTACTTC. Residues: CATSSPPREAQYF.

This clonotype occurred many times. The chain links TRBV3-1 to TRBJ2-3, with D tentatively TRBD1 or TRBD2 (5 bases each). V lost 4 bases and J lost 0, with 14 bases in between. The germline V gene encodes CDR1 LGHDT and CDR2 YNNKEL (reference sequence). The CDR3 length is 16 residues. CDR3 protein: CASSLFGTASTDTQYF. CDR3 in DNA: TGTGCCAGCAGCCTATTCGGGACGGCTAGCACAGATACGCAGTATTTT.

The sample holds many counts of this clonotype. This rearrangement joins TRBV28 to TRBJ2-2; possible D gene TRBD1, 6 bases. From germline, CDR1 is MDHEN and CDR2 SYDVKM. The CDR3 length is 16 residues. V lost 7 bases, J lost 6 bases, and 21 bases lay in between. CDR3: CASTLRPVQGSGELFF. In DNA form, the CDR3 reads TGTGCCAGCACCCTAAGGCCGGTTCAGGGGTCCGGGGAGCTGTTTTTT.

This clonotype came up many times. The chain uses TRBV5-1 and TRBJ2-1, with 10 positions matching TRBD2. CDR3 length: 16 amino acids. The V gene's germline CDR1 is SGHRS and CDR2 YFSETQ. The V and J ends lost 3 bases and 8 bases, in that order; junction bases with no gene match: 11. The CDR3 nucleotides read TGCGCCAGCAGCTCGATATCACCTAGCGGGAGTTATGAGCAGTTCTTC. Translated: CASSSISPSGSYEQFF.

This sequence joins TRBV27 and TRBJ2-2; TRBD2 aligns across 10 bases. Germline V gives CDR1 MNHEY, CDR2 SMNVEV (reference sequence). Trimming took 9 bases from V and 4 from J; bases not matched to a gene: 17. This CDR3 has 18 amino acids. CDR3 region: CARRTQFLAGDVTGELFF. Here the CDR3 DNA reads TGTGCCAGGCGTACCCAATTTCTAGCGGGAGACGTCACCGGGGAGCTGTTTTTT.

This clonotype was detected a few times. The chain is built from TRBV7-6 and TRBJ2-1, with TRBD2 as a possible D gene (6 bases). Trimming left V 5 bases short and J 8 bases short, with 22 bases between. Per the germline V gene, CDR1 is SGHVS and CDR2 is FNYEAQ. This CDR3 has 16 residues. Written as DNA, the CDR3 is TGTGCCAGCAGCCCATCCCTGGGACTGAAGAGGGATGAGCAGTTCTTC. Translation gives CASSPSLGLKRDEQFF.

The chain couples TRBV25-1 to TRBJ2-5, with TRBD1 identical over 7 bases. This CDR3 region has 15 residues. CDR1 MGHDK and CDR2 SYGVNS come from the germline V gene. After removal of 6 bases from V and 1 base from J, the junction contained 8 bases not matched to a gene. CDR3 bases: TGTGCCAGCAGCAGAGACAGGGCAATCCAAGAGACCCAGTACTTC. Protein sequence: CASSRDRAIQETQYF.